These 14 T cell receptor beta chains came from one sample sequenced in a study of T cells after yellow fever vaccination (dated by TCRdb to the late 2010s). The meaning of the sample's treatment or condition label: live attenuated yellow fever vaccine strain. Library preparation used 5' RACE. The instrument given in TCRdb is Illumina HiSeq 2500. Clones were called with MiXCR by TCRdb after fastp trimmed the public reads at Q25, and only in-frame beta chains were retained. Each CDR3 protein gets just one entry, which takes the most common genes and DNA from the rows behind it. In all, the sample holds some 560,000 distinct CDR3 sequences, and about a sixth of those were seen once. 17% of the sample belongs to the ten largest clones. The material sequenced was PBMCs, taken less than 6 days after the first yellow fever vaccination. These receptors were collected from a young man who received the YFV17D yellow fever vaccine.

The chain has TRBV4-1 and TRBJ1-2; TRBD1 is a possible D gene (5 bases). The CDR3 is 15 residues long. With 4 bases removed from V and 0 bases from J, the gap between germline ends came to 12 bases. CDR1 and CDR2 from the germline V gene are MGHRA and YSYEKL. CDR3 in amino acids: CASSPRDGTNYGYTF. Written as DNA, the CDR3 is TGCGCCAGCAGCCCTAGGGACGGAACTAACTATGGCTACACCTTC.

The chain links TRBV7-2 to TRBJ2-7; 9 nucleotides line up with TRBD1. With 5 bases clipped from V and 1 base from J, the junction kept 9 bases outside the gene matches. The germline V gene has CDR1 SGHTA and CDR2 FQGNSA. The CDR3 is 16 amino acids. CDR3 bases: TGTGCCAGCAGCCCCGTCGGGACAGGGTTGTCCTACGAGCAGTACTTC. It encodes CASSPVGTGLSYEQYF. Supplemented by reference TRBV7-2 and TRBJ2-7, the full variable domain reads GAGVSQSPSNKVTEKGKDVELRCDPISGHTALYWYRQSLGQGLEFLIYFQGNSAPDKSGLPSDRFSAERTGGSVSTLTIQRTQQEDSAVYLCASSPVGTGLSYEQYFGPGTRLTVT.

This clonotype was counted between two and nine times. The J gene is TRBJ2-1, the V gene TRBV12-3 or TRBV12-4, with a possible D match to TRBD1 (6 bases). V was trimmed by 6 bases and J by 7 bases, leaving 13 bases between them. CDR3 length equals 13 residues. As DNA, the CDR3 is TGTGCCAGCAGCCCGGACAGTGAAAATGAGCAGTTCTTC. Protein sequence: CASSPDSENEQFF.

This clonotype was counted only a few times. This chain connects TRBV24-1 to TRBJ2-5, with 10 nucleotides matching TRBD1. The J segment lost 3 bases and the V segment lost 6 bases, leaving 6 bases of the junction unmatched. This CDR3 is 15 amino acids long. Germline CDR1 is KGHDR and CDR2 is SFDVKD. CDR3 in amino acids: CATSPGQGREETQYF. The DNA for the CDR3 is TGTGCCACCAGTCCGGGACAGGGGCGCGAAGAGACCCAGTACTTC.

The gene calls are TRBV7-3 and TRBJ2-1, with 11 bases that match TRBD2. Trimming at V came to 5 bases and at J to 7 bases, leaving 13 bases not matched to a gene. Germline CDR1 SGHTA, CDR2 FQGTGA. The CDR3 runs to 17 residues. CDR3 loop: CASSRQLAGGPVNEQFF. The CDR3 nucleotides are TGTGCCAGCAGCCGCCAATTAGCGGGGGGGCCGGTAAATGAGCAGTTCTTC.

This clonotype was counted between two and nine times. This chain uses TRBV12-5 with TRBJ2-3, with D tentatively TRBD2 (5 bases). The CDR3 has 16 residues. V lost 7 bases and J 4 bases, leaving 21 bases between the germline ends. Germline-derived CDR1 and CDR2 are LGHNT and FRNRAP. The CDR3 reads CASAPPEAGYADTQYF. CDR3 bases: TGTGCTAGTGCCCCCCCCGAGGCGGGCTACGCAGATACGCAGTATTTT.

CDR3 nucleotide sequence: TGTGCCAGCAGCTCGGACTCGATCGGAGCACCCCTCCACTTT. Amino acid sequence: CASSSDSIGAPLHF. This chain joins TRBV7-9 and TRBJ1-6; no clear D gene. This CDR3 is 14 amino acids long. Trimming took 4 bases from V and 11 from J, leaving 15 bases between them. Germline-derived CDR1 and CDR2 are SEHNR and FQNEAQ (reference sequence).

This clonotype was seen a few times. The chain is built from TRBV10-3 and TRBJ2-4, with TRBD1 as a possible D gene (6 bases). CDR1 is ENHRY and CDR2 is SYGVKD in the germline V gene. CDR3 length: 15 amino acids. V shed 2 bases and J shed 0 bases, with 8 bases lying between them. The CDR3 spells CAISEPGVAKNIQYF. Written as DNA, the CDR3 is TGTGCCATCAGTGAGCCAGGGGTAGCCAAAAACATTCAGTACTTC.

This clonotype has just a few counts. The chain links TRBV27 to TRBJ1-1; 10 bases are shared with TRBD1. The junction had 11 bases not matched to a gene; V was cut back by 3 bases and J by 4 bases. Germline CDR1 reads MNHEY; CDR2 reads SMNVEV (reference sequence). This CDR3 has 17 amino acids. Here the CDR3 reads CASSFEWTGGGGTEAFF. DNA of the CDR3: TGTGCCAGCAGTTTCGAATGGACAGGGGGTGGAGGCACTGAAGCTTTCTTT.

The chain has TRBV7-3 and TRBJ2-5; 12 bases match TRBD2. The V gene's germline CDR1 is SGHTA and CDR2 FQGTGA. CDR3 length equals 15 residues. V dropped 2 bases and J dropped 5; count of bases not matched to a gene: 3. The CDR3 DNA follows: TGTGCCAGCAGCTTATGCGGACTAGCGGGGGAGACCCAGTACTTC. It translates to CASSLCGLAGETQYF.

This clonotype was seen a handful of times. J is TRBJ1-1 and V is TRBV20-1; D is unresolved. The CDR3 spans 16 residues. The V end lost 0 bases, the J end lost 1 base, and 15 bases lay between the germline ends. Germline V gene data show CDR1 as DFQATT and CDR2 as SNEGSKA (reference sequence). CDR3 sequence reads: CSARDVSWEENTEAFF. Written as DNA, the CDR3 is TGCAGTGCTAGAGATGTTAGTTGGGAGGAGAACACTGAAGCTTTCTTT.

This clonotype has only a few counts. The chain has TRBV12-3 or TRBV12-4 and TRBJ2-5; 8 nucleotides align to TRBD1. With V trimmed by 5 bases and J by 1 base, 6 bases remained unmatched. This CDR3 contains 15 residues. In DNA form, the CDR3 reads TGTGCCAGCAGTGCAGGGGGCGGAGGCCAAGAGACCCAGTACTTC. Translation: CASSAGGGGQETQYF.

This clonotype has more than one count but fewer than ten. The chain has TRBV2 and TRBJ1-4, with D perhaps matching TRBD1 (6 bases). Germline-derived CDR1 and CDR2 are SNHLY and FYNNEI. V shed 0 bases and J shed 10 bases, with 12 bases lying between them. CDR3 length: 14 amino acids. DNA for the CDR3: TGTGCCAGCAGTGAAGCGACAGGCCCGGGAAAACTGTTTTTT. Residues: CASSEATGPGKLFF.

The rearrangement joins TRBV12-3 or TRBV12-4 to TRBJ2-1; TRBD2 might be the D (6 bases). V lost 7 bases, J lost 7 bases, and 14 bases lay in between. The CDR3 is 13 residues long. The CDR3 DNA reads as TGTGCCAGCAATAGGGGACTTCAGAATGAGCAGTTCTTC. It yields the protein CASNRGLQNEQFF.